This TCR beta chain was sequenced for a study of CD8+ T cells in alopecia areata. The treatment here: oral pan-JAK inhibitor, 5-10 mg twice daily. Trimming took off 5 bases at V and 4 bases at J, with 14 bases between the two ends. The CDR3 consists of 14 residues. CDR1 and CDR2 (germline): MGHRA, YSYEKL. Extracted from the samples, RNA was reverse transcribed into cDNA to serve as the sequencing template. The protocol was immunoSEQ multiplex PCR, while the TCRdb copy is restricted to in-frame clones and leaves out a portion. Of 90,000 to 120,000 clones listed, over 80% are singletons. The chain is built from TRBV4-1 and TRBJ1-1; D remains ambiguous. Sample: CD8+ T cells sorted from blood, taken at week 24, from a patient treated with tofacitinib. The clonotype comes from a human donor with alopecia areata. The CDR3 DNA follows: TGCGCCAGCAGCGCCAAACCTGGGAGCACTGAAGCTTTCTTT. This encodes CASSAKPGSTEAFF.